The sequence of this T cell receptor (beta chain) was determined in a study of OX40 agonist ivuxolimab in advanced cancers. Using immunoSEQ multiplex PCR, the repertoire was profiled, and TCRdb retains in-frame clones only, with some absent. The repertoire holds 70,000 to 95,000 clones, with 85% to 90% as singletons. The CDR3 consists of 14 residues. CDR1 and CDR2 (germline): LNHDA, SQIVND (reference sequence). Losses at the gene ends were 3 bases for V and 4 bases for J; bases not matched to a gene: 1. The sequencing here drew on CD4+ or CD8+ T cells sorted from blood, taken in a trial of the OX40 agonist ivuxolimab. The clonotype originates from an adult with an advanced solid tumor such as melanoma, head and neck, liver or kidney cancer. This chain connects TRBV19 to TRBJ2-5; 11 positions match TRBD2. The CDR3 region is CASSIGLAGETQYF. The CDR3 DNA sequence: TGTGCCAGTAGTATCGGACTAGCGGGAGAGACCCAGTACTTC.